This is a list of T cell receptor beta chains from one sample in a study of graft-versus-host responses after intestinal transplantation. No cognate antigen is known for these TCRs. Some clones are missing from TCRdb's copy, which holds only in-frame ones; the method was immunoSEQ multiplex PCR. The data contain around 110,000 clones, over 75% of them seen just once; the ten biggest clones take up around 0.2%. This specimen consisted of unstimulated CD4+ T cells sorted from spleen or lymph node cells, obtained before intestinal transplant. Receptors were obtained from a human donor who received an intestinal transplant. CDR3s include the opening cysteine and the closing phenylalanine or tryptophan. Each record gives: CDR3 protein, CDR3 DNA, clone size, V gene, D gene, J gene. A D gene is named only where the DNA matches it firmly. The size field is filled for only some rows; it gives once, few, many or a size class.

CASSLWAVNSPLHF | TGTGCCAGCAGTTTATGGGCAGTTAATTCACCCCTCCACTTT | - | TRBV27 | - | TRBJ1-6
CASSLIVTGGSGEQYF | TGCGCCAGCAGCCTTATTGTCACGGGGGGATCGGGGGAGCAGTACTTC | few | TRBV5-1 | TRBD2 | TRBJ2-7
CASSKEGQGGENTEAFF | TGTGCCAGCAGCAAAGAGGGACAGGGGGGGGAAAACACTGAAGCTTTCTTT | - | TRBV21-1 | - | TRBJ1-1
CASSSATGNDEQFF | TGTGCCAGCAGTTCGGCGACAGGCAATGATGAGCAGTTCTTC | - | TRBV27 | - | TRBJ2-1
CASAWNTEAFF | TGTGCCAGCGCGTGGAACACTGAAGCTTTCTTT | - | TRBV6-6 | - | TRBJ1-1
CASGLHQGQGKSYEQYF | TGTGCTAGTGGTTTGCACCAAGGACAGGGGAAATCCTACGAGCAGTACTTC | - | TRBV12-5 | TRBD1 | TRBJ2-7
CASSRGVASTDTQYF | TGCGCCAGCAGCCGCGGGGTCGCCAGCACAGATACGCAGTATTTT | - | TRBV4-3 | - | TRBJ2-3
CASSRLAGGTDTQYF | TGTGCCAGCAGCCGACTAGCGGGGGGCACAGATACGCAGTATTTT | - | TRBV9 | TRBD2 | TRBJ2-3
CASSAAGGEWGPQHF | TGTGCCAGCAGTGCCGCAGGGGGCGAGTGGGGGCCCCAGCATTTT | - | TRBV6-1 | TRBD1 | TRBJ1-5
CASSLYSGRAPETQYF | TGTGCCAGCAGTTTGTATAGCGGGAGGGCCCCAGAGACCCAGTACTTC | - | TRBV27 | TRBD2 | TRBJ2-5
CAISVGGTSSYEQYF | TGTGCCATCAGTGTCGGGGGGACTAGCTCCTACGAGCAGTACTTC | - | TRBV10-3 | TRBD2 | TRBJ2-7
CASTSPGTSPLSSYEQYF | TGTGCCTCTACGAGCCCGGGAACCTCCCCTCTTAGCTCCTACGAGCAGTACTTC | - | TRBV2 | - | TRBJ2-7
CASSLYLGQVIGTEAFF | TGTGCCAGCTCACTCTATCTCGGACAGGTAATAGGTACTGAAGCTTTCTTT | - | TRBV18 | TRBD1 | TRBJ1-1
CASSPPPPASGGELFF | TGTGCCAGCTCACCACCCCCGCCTGCTTCGGGCGGGGAGCTGTTTTTT | once | TRBV18 | - | TRBJ2-2
CSAGLAHEQYF | TGCAGTGCTGGGCTAGCCCACGAGCAGTACTTC | - | TRBV20-1 | - | TRBJ2-7
CASSEVLGGNQPQHF | TGTGCCAGCAGTGAAGTGTTAGGGGGCAATCAGCCCCAGCATTTT | - | TRBV2 | - | TRBJ1-5
CASSLVGGGEQFF | TGTGCCAGCAGCTTAGTCGGGGGAGGCGAGCAGTTCTTC | - | TRBV7-2 | - | TRBJ2-1
CAWSPWDRIYNSPLHF | TGTGCCTGGAGTCCCTGGGACAGGATCTATAATTCACCCCTCCACTTT | - | TRBV30 | TRBD1 | TRBJ1-6
CASSPLNTGELFF | TGCGCCAGCAGCCCGCTAAACACCGGGGAGCTGTTTTTT | - | TRBV4-3 | - | TRBJ2-2
CASSVTGNYGYTF | TGTGCCAGCAGCGTCACGGGGAACTATGGCTACACCTTC | - | TRBV2 | - | TRBJ1-2
CASSREDSYNEQFF | TGTGCCAGCAGTCGCGAGGACAGCTACAATGAGCAGTTCTTC | - | TRBV27 | - | TRBJ2-1
CASSLMTSGRALNEQFF | TGCGCCAGCAGCTTGATGACTAGCGGGAGGGCCCTCAATGAGCAGTTCTTC | - | TRBV5-1 | TRBD2 | TRBJ2-1
CASSLGTSGPSTDTQYF | TGTGCCAGCAGCCTCGGGACTAGCGGACCCTCCACAGATACGCAGTATTTT | - | TRBV5-4 | TRBD2 | TRBJ2-3
CASTGTAYYEQYF | TGTGCCAGCACTGGGACAGCTTACTACGAGCAGTACTTC | - | TRBV28 | TRBD1 | TRBJ2-7
CGGGGKAYEQYF | TGTGGCGGGGGGGGGAAGGCCTACGAGCAGTACTTC | - | TRBV28 | TRBD2 | TRBJ2-7
CASTRQGEASPLHF | TGTGCCAGCACCAGACAGGGTGAAGCTTCACCCCTCCACTTT | - | TRBV5-4 | TRBD1 | TRBJ1-6